Sequencing of this T cell receptor beta chain was carried out in a study of T cell changes during pregnancy in multiple sclerosis. Clones were sequenced by immunoSEQ multiplex PCR, and TCRdb holds only the in-frame ones, with some missing. The data hold around 59,000 clones, with roughly nine tenths observed a single time. Germline lookup yields CDR1 SNHLY and CDR2 FYNNEI. Trimming removed 10 bases from V and 3 bases from J, with 13 bases in between. The CDR3 is 13 residues long. The clonotype was recovered from a female donor with multiple sclerosis, enrolled in a pregnancy study. The chain has TRBV2 and TRBJ2-1; no reliable D call. Material: CD4+ T cells from peripheral blood mononuclear cells, obtained in the first trimester of pregnancy. The CDR3 nucleotides are TGTGCCACCACCCCGGGTGTCTACAATGAGCAGTTCTTC. Translation gives CATTPGVYNEQFF.